The 18 T cell receptor beta chains given below trace back to one sample, sequenced in a study of blood T cell repertoires in COVID-19. Measured with immunoSEQ multiplex PCR; TCRdb has only the in-frame clones, and not every one. This sample has approximately 210,000 clones, with less than 90% found just once. The source material was peripheral blood. These receptors were taken from a man aged 40-50 years with acute or convalescent COVID-19.

The V gene is TRBV30, the J gene TRBJ2-6; 8 positions match TRBD1. The CDR3 spans 16 residues. CDR1 is GTSNPN and CDR2 is SVGIG in the germline V gene (reference sequence). The ends lost 3 bases at V and 5 bases at J; junction bases unmatched: 9. DNA of the CDR3: TGTGCCTGGAGGCGACAGGGGATCGGTTGGGCCAACGTCCTGACTTTC. Protein product: CAWRRQGIGWANVLTF. Full variable domain (remainder filled in from reference TRBV30 and TRBJ2-6): SQTIHQWPATLVQPVGSPLSLECTVEGTSNPNLYWYRQAAGRGLQLLFYSVGIGQISSEVPQNLSASRPQDRQFILSSKKLLLSDSGFYLCAWRRQGIGWANVLTFGAGSRLTVL.

The rearrangement links TRBV19 to TRBJ2-1; D unclear. Trimming pared 5 bases from V and 2 bases from J, leaving 4 bases between. The CDR3 loop spans 12 amino acids. The germline V gene has CDR1 LNHDA and CDR2 SQIVND (reference sequence). The CDR3 sequence: CASSPAYNEQFF. DNA of the CDR3: TGTGCCAGTAGTCCAGCCTACAATGAGCAGTTCTTC. The complete variable domain, with remaining parts taken from reference TRBV19 and TRBJ2-1, reads DGGITQSPKYLFRKEGQNVTLSCEQNLNHDAMYWYRQDPGQGLRLIYYSQIVNDFQKGDIAEGYSVSREKKESFPLTVTSAQKNPTAFYLCASSPAYNEQFFGPGTRLTVL.

The chain uses TRBV19 and TRBJ1-2, with TRBD1 as a possible D gene (6 bases). The V end lost 6 bases, the J end lost 0 bases, and 17 bases lay between the germline ends. The CDR3 extends over 16 amino acids. CDR1 is LNHDA, CDR2 SQIVND, per germline (reference sequence). CDR3 sequence (DNA): TGTGCCAGTAGGGACCTAACAGGGAAAGCTAACTATGGCTACACCTTC. The encoded protein is CASRDLTGKANYGYTF.

This chain joins TRBV7-2 and TRBJ1-1; unclear D gene. V gave up 4 bases and J gave up 0 bases, with 9 bases separating them. The CDR3 runs to 14 residues. Germline V lookup: CDR1 SGHTA, CDR2 FQGNSA. The DNA of the CDR3 is TGTGCCAGCAGCTCTCCCCAGATGAACACTGAAGCTTTCTTT. Residues: CASSSPQMNTEAFF.

Only one count was recorded for this clone. The genes are TRBV5-1 and TRBJ2-2; maybe TRBD2 (5 bases). The CDR3 runs 16 residues. In germline, CDR1 is SGHRS, CDR2 YFSETQ. The V end lost 0 bases, the J end lost 1 base, and 10 bases lay between the germline ends. The CDR3 DNA is TGCGCCAGCAGCTTGGGTGGAGGCCAGAACACCGGGGAGCTGTTTTTT. Amino acid sequence: CASSLGGGQNTGELFF.

The genes are TRBV14 and TRBJ2-1; TRBD2 aligns across 7 bases. V trimming: 1 base; J trimming: 9 bases; junction bases outside the gene matches: 9. Per the germline V gene, CDR1 is SGHDN and CDR2 is FVKESK. The CDR3 spans 15 residues. The CDR3 coding sequence is TGTGCCAGCAGCCAAGGACTAGCCGACCGGGGTGAGCAGTTCTTC. Translation gives CASSQGLADRGEQFF.

Remarks on this clone: Sequence at one end of the junction differs from germline and may be a read error. The chain combines TRBV7-2 with TRBJ2-7; 11 bases are shared with TRBD2. CDR3 length: 13 residues. Looked up from germline, CDR1 is SGHTA and CDR2 is FQGNSA. The CDR3 bases are TGTGCCAGCAGCTTTTATACTAGCGGGAGTTCCCACTTC. It encodes CASSFYTSGSSHF.

This chain links TRBV28 with TRBJ2-7; 9 bases fit TRBD2. The CDR3 contains 14 residues. Trimming removed 3 bases from V and 7 bases from J; junction bases left unmatched: 7. Germline V lookup: CDR1 MDHEN, CDR2 SYDVKM. CDR3 protein: CASSLGSGRGEQYF. CDR3 coding DNA: TGTGCCAGCAGTTTGGGTAGCGGGAGAGGTGAGCAGTACTTC.

The chain carries TRBV12-3 or TRBV12-4 and TRBJ2-7, with 11 bases identical to TRBD2. V lost 3 bases to trimming and J lost 11 bases; unmatched junction nucleotides: 6. This CDR3 has 13 amino acids. The CDR3 DNA reads as TGTGCCAGCAGTTTTGACACTAGCGGGAGTAAGTACTTC. Its translation: CASSFDTSGSKYF.

The rearrangement links TRBV29-1 to TRBJ1-1; no firm D call. The CDR3 extends over 11 amino acids. The germline V and J ends were trimmed by 1 base and 7 bases, with 7 bases remaining between them. Per the germline V gene, CDR1 is SQVTM and CDR2 is ANQGSEA. The CDR3 here is CSVEGLGEAFF. In DNA form, the CDR3 reads TGCAGCGTTGAAGGCCTAGGTGAAGCTTTCTTT.

The chain combines TRBV7-2 with TRBJ2-5; D possibly corresponds to TRBD2 (5 bases). Trimming left V 3 bases short and J 1 base short, with 9 bases between. The CDR3 runs 14 residues. Germline CDR1 SGHTA, CDR2 FQGNSA. The CDR3 nucleotides are TGTGCCAGCAGCTTCGGACTTCTCCAAGAGACCCAGTACTTC. Encoded protein: CASSFGLLQETQYF.

CDR3 protein: CASSYPLGQGHEQFF. DNA of the CDR3: TGTGCCAGCAGTTACCCCCTAGGGCAGGGCCATGAGCAGTTCTTC. The rearrangement uses TRBV6-6 and TRBJ2-1; possibly TRBD1 for D (5 bases). The CDR3 length is 15 residues. V lost 2 bases, J lost 8 bases, and 16 bases lay in between. Looked up from germline, CDR1 is MNHNY and CDR2 is SVGAGI (reference sequence).

This chain joins TRBV5-5 and TRBJ2-1, with 7 nucleotides matching TRBD2. Germline trimming cut 0 bases from V and 2 bases from J; bases unmatched to any gene: 8. The CDR3 totals 17 residues. Germline CDR1 and CDR2: SGHKS and YYEKEE (reference sequence). The CDR3 protein is CASSLVASGGTYNEQFF. The CDR3 bases are TGTGCCAGCAGCTTGGTGGCTAGCGGAGGGACCTACAATGAGCAGTTCTTC.

This clone was observed a few times. The chain is built from TRBV6-5 and TRBJ1-1; unclear D gene. The CDR3 totals 14 residues. V was trimmed by 5 bases and J by 0 bases, leaving 10 bases between them. Per germline, CDR1 MNHEY and CDR2 SVGAGI. The CDR3: CASSLAQVNTEAFF. In nucleotides, the CDR3 is TGTGCCAGCAGTCTCGCTCAGGTGAACACTGAAGCTTTCTTT.

This chain connects TRBV7-6 to TRBJ1-2, with D possibly TRBD1 on 6 matching bases. The CDR3 length is 16 residues. Trimming stripped 5 bases from V and 2 bases from J, with 18 bases between. From germline, CDR1 is SGHVS and CDR2 FNYEAQ. DNA for the CDR3: TGTGCCAGCAGCCACAGGGAAAACGAGGCGAACTATGGCTACACCTTC. Translation: CASSHRENEANYGYTF.

This chain joins TRBV11-3 and TRBJ2-7; 7 positions match TRBD1. The V and J ends lost 10 bases and 9 bases, in that order; junction bases with no gene match: 15. The germline CDR1 and CDR2 sequences are SGHNT and YENEEA. The CDR3 has 13 residues. The CDR3 DNA follows: TGTGCCACCCCGGGACAGCCCCTAAGCGGGCAGTACTTC. Amino acids: CATPGQPLSGQYF.

V is TRBV10-3 and J is TRBJ1-4; D is uncertain. V was pared by 8 bases and J by 4 bases, with 11 bases between. From germline, CDR1 is ENHRY and CDR2 SYGVKD. The CDR3 has 13 amino acids. CDR3 sequence: CAIAGGLNEKLFF. CDR3 in DNA: TGTGCCATCGCGGGAGGGCTTAATGAAAAACTGTTTTTT.

V usage is TRBV6-1 and J usage is TRBJ2-7, with D maybe TRBD1 (5 bases). CDR1 and CDR2 (germline): MNHNS, SASEGT. This CDR3 is 13 amino acids long. Deletions cut 2 bases from V and 1 base from J, with 6 bases between. CDR3 protein: CASSEQGSYEQYF. Written as DNA, the CDR3 is TGTGCCAGCAGTGAACAGGGATCCTACGAGCAGTACTTC.